These 18 T cell receptor beta chains were all obtained from the same sample, sequenced in a study of CD8 T cells in ankylosing spondylitis. TCRdb processed the 5' RACE reads anew with MiXCR; each CDR3 protein has one entry. Among around 340,000 distinct CDR3 sequences listed, 20% to 25% were seen once. Material: blood, either unsorted or a sorted T cell fraction (not recorded which). These receptors all stem from a male donor with ankylosing spondylitis or in good health (not recorded which).

This clonotype has only a few counts. Here the CDR3 DNA reads TGTGCCAGCAGCCCCCTGACTTCCTACGAGCAGTACTTC. This encodes CASSPLTSYEQYF. This chain connects TRBV7-6 to TRBJ2-7; the D is unclear. The CDR3 consists of 13 residues. Germline V gene data show CDR1 as SGHVS and CDR2 as FNYEAQ. V lost 5 bases and J lost 1, with 9 bases in between.

In this sample, this clonotype turned up a few times. The chain joins TRBV3-1 to TRBJ2-3; TRBD2 aligns across 9 bases. V lost 0 bases, J lost 6 bases, and 7 bases stayed unmatched. The germline gives CDR1 LGHDT, CDR2 YNNKEL (reference sequence). The CDR3 consists of 16 residues. DNA for the CDR3: TGTGCCAGCAGCCAAGATTCCTGGACTAGCGAGGATACGCAGTATTTT. It encodes CASSQDSWTSEDTQYF.

The chain has TRBV20-1 and TRBJ2-7; 7 bases align to TRBD2. The V gene end was trimmed by 7 bases and the J gene end by 3 bases; junction bases not matched to a gene: 6. Looked up from germline, CDR1 is DFQATT and CDR2 is SNEGSKA (reference sequence). The CDR3 runs to 12 residues. The CDR3 region has the DNA TGCAGTGGAGGATGGGGGGGCTACGAGCAGTACTTC. Translating it yields CSGGWGGYEQYF.

This clonotype has a single count. V is TRBV6-1 and J is TRBJ2-5; D remains unclear. CDR1 and CDR2 (germline): MNHNS, SASEGT. This CDR3 comprises 10 residues. With 5 bases removed from V and 11 bases from J, the gap between germline ends came to 9 bases. CDR3 nucleotides: TGTGCCAGCAGTCTGGGCGTGCAGTACTTC. Its translation: CASSLGVQYF.

J is TRBJ2-3 and V is TRBV5-4; D might be TRBD2 (6 bases). Trimming removed 1 base at V and 8 bases at J, with 17 bases between. Germline CDR1 and CDR2: SGHNT and YYREEE (reference sequence). This CDR3 spans 15 amino acids. DNA of the CDR3: TGTGCCAGCAGCTTGTCTTTCGCGGAGGAGGGTACGCAGTATTTT. Residues: CASSLSFAEEGTQYF.

The gene calls are TRBV6-5 and TRBJ2-1, with D perhaps assigned TRBD1 or TRBD2 (5 bases each). The CDR3 has 16 residues. V shed 2 bases and J shed 8 bases, with 19 bases lying between them. The V gene's germline CDR1 is MNHEY and CDR2 SVGAGI. The CDR3 sequence is CASSYGAAAADYEQFF. The CDR3, as DNA: TGTGCCAGCAGTTACGGGGCAGCGGCGGCGGATTATGAGCAGTTCTTC.

This clonotype was observed a single time. The chain uses TRBV20-1 and TRBJ1-2; D uncertain. Germline CDR1 and CDR2: DFQATT and SNEGSKA (reference sequence). The CDR3 has 12 residues. Trimming cost V 3 bases and J 3 bases, with 8 bases left between them. The CDR3 sequence is CSARREDYGYTF. In nucleotides, the CDR3 is TGCAGTGCTAGGAGGGAGGACTATGGCTACACCTTC.

This clonotype was picked up many times. The rearrangement links TRBV15 to TRBJ2-1, with D possibly called TRBD1 or TRBD2 (5 bases each). Germline CDR1 and CDR2: LNHNV and YYDKDF (reference sequence). The CDR3 is made up of 15 amino acids. V lost 1 base to trimming and J lost 6 bases, with 13 bases between them. CDR3 sequence reads: CATSRGFEGPNEQFF. In DNA form, the CDR3 reads TGTGCCACCAGCAGAGGTTTCGAGGGGCCCAATGAGCAGTTCTTC.

This clonotype has a handful of counts. The chain employs TRBV7-9 and TRBJ2-2; 8 bases match TRBD1. The junction had 11 bases not matched to a gene; V was cut back by 4 bases and J by 4 bases. Germline assignment: CDR1 SEHNR and CDR2 FQNEAQ (reference sequence). CDR3 length equals 17 residues. CDR3 sequence: CASSYPLDRVFTGELFF. CDR3 coding DNA: TGTGCCAGCAGCTATCCCTTGGACAGGGTGTTCACCGGGGAGCTGTTTTTT.

This chain links TRBV9 with TRBJ2-5, with D possibly being TRBD1 or TRBD2 (6 bases each). Germline lookup yields CDR1 SGDLS and CDR2 YYNGEE. The CDR3 extends over 16 amino acids. Trimming cost V 4 bases and J 1 base, with 17 bases left between them. The CDR3 spells CASSPRGGGVQETQYF. In DNA form, the CDR3 reads TGTGCCAGCAGCCCCAGGGGAGGCGGGGTCCAAGAGACCCAGTACTTC.

This chain uses TRBV9 with TRBJ2-3; D unresolved. In germline, CDR1 is SGDLS, CDR2 YYNGEE. Between the trimmed V and J ends, which lost 0 bases and 2 bases, there was a span of 4 bases. The CDR3 length is 13 residues. CDR3 in amino acids: CASSVDITDTQYF. The DNA of the CDR3 is TGTGCCAGCAGCGTAGACATCACAGATACGCAGTATTTT. The full variable domain, rest sourced from reference TRBV9 and TRBJ2-3, is DSGVTQTPKHLITATGQRVTLRCSPRSGDLSVYWYQQSLDQGLQFLIQYYNGEERAKGNILERFSAQQFPDLHSELNLSSLELGDSALYFCASSVDITDTQYFGPGTRLTVL.

This rearrangement joins TRBV20-1 to TRBJ2-3; 13 bases fit TRBD2. The V and J ends lost 2 bases and 1 base, in that order; junction bases with no gene match: 6. Germline V CDR1 and CDR2: DFQATT, SNEGSKA (reference sequence). The CDR3 is made up of 17 amino acids. The CDR3 DNA sequence: TGCAGTGCTAGACAAGACGGGACTAGCGGGGGCACAGATACGCAGTATTTT. Residues: CSARQDGTSGGTDTQYF.

This clonotype came up a few times. The V and J genes are TRBV11-2 and TRBJ2-2; D possibly matches TRBD1 or TRBD2 (7 bases each). Germline CDR1 SGHAT, CDR2 FQNNGV. CDR3 length: 15 amino acids. Between the trimmed V and J ends, which lost 9 bases and 0 bases, there was a span of 14 bases. The CDR3 loop is CASQGGITNTGELFF. The CDR3 DNA reads TGTGCCAGTCAGGGGGGGATAACGAACACCGGGGAGCTGTTTTTT. Full variable domain (missing parts from reference TRBV11-2 and TRBJ2-2): EAGVAQSPRYKIIEKRQSVAFWCNPISGHATLYWYQQILGQGPKLLIQFQNNGVVDDSQLPKDRFSAERLKGVDSTLKIQPAKLEDSAVYLCASQGGITNTGELFFGEGSRLTVL.

There are a few counts of this clonotype. The V and J genes are TRBV6-5 and TRBJ1-5; tentatively, D is TRBD1 (6 bases). CDR1 MNHEY and CDR2 SVGAGI come from the germline V gene. Trimming took off 2 bases at V and 4 bases at J, with 12 bases between the two ends. The length of the CDR3 is 15 residues. CDR3 DNA sequence: TGTGCCAGCAGTTACCAGGGGATTTATAATCAGCCCCAGCATTTT. Amino acids: CASSYQGIYNQPQHF.

V and J are TRBV10-2 and TRBJ2-1; 9 bases map to TRBD2. Per the germline V gene, CDR1 is WSHSY and CDR2 is SAAADI. Trimming cost V 1 base and J 10 bases; bases outside gene matches: 2. This CDR3 has 13 residues. CDR3 nucleotides: TGCGCCAGCAGTGAGTGGAGCGGGGGGGAGCAGTTCTTC. Translated, it gives CASSEWSGGEQFF.

The gene calls are TRBV6-2 or TRBV6-3 and TRBJ2-5; D is unresolved. From germline, CDR1 is MNHEY and CDR2 SVGEGT. This CDR3 has 16 residues. Trimming pared 4 bases from V and 2 bases from J, leaving 17 bases between. CDR3 in amino acids: CASSFYSSPQQETQYF. CDR3 DNA sequence: TGTGCCAGCAGTTTTTATTCGAGCCCTCAACAAGAGACCCAGTACTTC.

This clonotype was counted a few times. This rearrangement joins TRBV29-1 to TRBJ2-2; D is possibly TRBD1 (6 bases). V was clipped by 5 bases and J by 0 bases, with 22 bases between them. Germline CDR1 SQVTM, CDR2 ANQGSEA. CDR3 size: 18 residues. The CDR3 DNA reads TGCAGCGTTTCCCCCCCGACAGGCGACTCAGCGAACACCGGGGAGCTGTTTTTT. Translating it yields CSVSPPTGDSANTGELFF.

This clonotype was seen only a few times. This chain uses TRBV2 with TRBJ2-1, with 7 bases matching TRBD1. V was clipped by 9 bases and J by 9 bases; unmatched bases: 14. The germline CDR1 and CDR2 sequences are SNHLY and FYNNEI. The CDR3 sequence is 14 residues long. Here the CDR3 reads CASPTGTDYGEQFF. Written as DNA, the CDR3 is TGTGCCAGTCCCACCGGGACAGATTACGGTGAGCAGTTCTTC.